Included here is one T cell receptor (beta chain) sequence, with context. Germline V gene lookup returns CDR1 SGDLS and CDR2 YYNGEE. Trimming took 3 bases from V and 6 from J; bases not matched to a gene: 7. There are 15 residues in the CDR3. This sample was included in a study of blood T cell repertoires in COVID-19. Study summary: Both acute and convalescent COVID-19 samples were obtained from the United States, Italy and Spain.

As originally analysed: It was from reference gene primer amplification that nucleated cell counts were estimated. The repertoire was sequenced with immunoSEQ multiplex PCR; TCRdb's copy has only in-frame clones and lacks some. V, J and clone size reflect that table, while D and trimming were determined from the DNA. The table lists 210,000 or so clones, roughly 80% of them singletons. The sample comprised peripheral blood. This chain uses TRBV9 with TRBJ2-1; 9 nucleotides agree with TRBD1. The sequence was obtained from an elderly woman with acute or convalescent COVID-19. DNA of the CDR3: TGTGCCAGCAGCGGCGGGACAGGGCAAGGCAATGAGCAGTTCTTC. Its translation: CASSGGTGQGNEQFF. Complete variable domain (other parts from reference TRBV9 and TRBJ2-1): DSGVTQTPKHLITATGQRVTLRCSPRSGDLSVYWYQQSLDQGLQFLIQYYNGEERAKGNILERFSAQQFPDLHSELNLSSLELGDSALYFCASSGGTGQGNEQFFGPGTRLTVL.